This T cell receptor (beta chain) is drawn from a study of CD8 T cells in ankylosing spondylitis. Only a few counts were recorded for this clonotype. A single record per CDR3 protein comes from TCRdb applying MiXCR to the 5' RACE reads. The table has 150,000 to 250,000 distinct CDR3 sequences, 9.5% to 15% seen once; the top ten hold approximately 16%. In germline, CDR1 is ENHRY, CDR2 SYGVKD. Deletions cut 0 bases from V and 0 bases from J, with 8 bases between. CDR3 length: 15 residues. The chain has TRBV10-3 and TRBJ1-1; D gene ambiguous. Sequenced sample: blood, either unsorted or a sorted T cell fraction (not recorded which). The sequence derives from a male donor with ankylosing spondylitis or in good health (not recorded which). The CDR3 protein is CAISESMGLNTEAFF. CDR3 bases: TGTGCCATCAGTGAGTCAATGGGTTTGAACACTGAAGCTTTCTTT.